The clone carrying this TCR beta chain has just one count. The data were obtained in a study of blood T cell repertoires in COVID-19. Turning to the study itself: Spain, Italy and the United States supplied samples that represented acute and convalescent COVID-19.

As processed by the authors: Researchers report that nucleated cell counts were estimated from reference gene primer amplification. Produced via immunoSEQ multiplex PCR; TCRdb's table is partial and in-frame only. D and trimming were read from the DNA, whereas the V and J calls and clone size are those reported in that table. The sample holds about 160,000 clones; roughly 85% are singletons and the top ten take 3% to 3.5%. V lost 0 bases, J lost 1 base, and 13 bases lay in between. The length of the CDR3 is 17 residues. CDR1 is LNHDA and CDR2 is SQIVND in the germline V gene (reference sequence). Sequenced material: peripheral blood. The source of this sequence is a human donor with acute or convalescent COVID-19. The donor label of this sample is uncertain. The chain couples TRBV19 to TRBJ1-5; D is perhaps TRBD1 (6 bases). This CDR3 reads CASSIDGKGVSNQPQHF. The CDR3 region has the DNA TGTGCCAGTAGTATAGACGGTAAGGGGGTGAGCAATCAGCCCCAGCATTTT.